The present T cell receptor (beta chain) was sequenced within a study of blood T cell repertoires in COVID-19. Overall study context: The United States, Italy and Spain were the sources of the acute and convalescent COVID-19 samples. In each case, the material was cDNA or gDNA derived from T cells, B-cell-depleted T cells, or PBMCs.

The V and J ends lost 2 bases and 2 bases respectively, with 9 bases between them. The CDR3 has 14 amino acids. Germline CDR1 MNHEY, CDR2 SVGAGI. Per the original methods: It was from reference gene primer amplification that nucleated cell counts were estimated. Method: immunoSEQ multiplex PCR; TCRdb's copy keeps in-frame clones and lacks some. From that table come the V and J calls and clone size; the DNA was used to work out D and trimming. The data contain more than 200,000 clones, 70% to 85% of them singletons. The chain carries TRBV6-5 and TRBJ1-1; D is uncertain. The material sequenced was peripheral blood. The source is a woman older than 75 with active or convalescent COVID-19. The CDR3 reads CASSYGWANTEAFF. DNA for the CDR3: TGTGCCAGCAGTTACGGGTGGGCCAACACTGAAGCTTTCTTT.